There are a few counts of the clone carrying this TCR beta chain. What it binds is not known. The sample is drawn from a study of T-cell memory formation after mild COVID-19. Looking at the study overall: Across donors, TCR clusters were largely donor specific.

CDR3 length: 15 residues. Deletions cut 0 bases from V and 0 bases from J, with 8 bases between. The germline V gene has CDR1 MNHEY and CDR2 SVGAGI. Whole-study results and caveats: Day 15 to 85 contractors were CD4/CD8 balanced; later expanders leaned CD4+. Pre-infection memory showed some responding clones, and this suggested that cross-reactive memory joined.

5'RACE with constant-segment primers yielded barcoded, UMI-tagged TCR alpha and TCR beta cDNA libraries. TCRdb reprocessed the 5' RACE reads via MiXCR and lists one record per CDR3 protein. Of 300,000 to 350,000 distinct CDR3 sequences in the sample, over 10% are singletons; the top ten hold about a fifth. The chain uses TRBV6-5 and TRBJ1-2; tentatively, D is TRBD1 (5 bases). Material for sequencing was PBMCs or a T cell subset sorted from them (not recorded which). This clonotype was obtained from a man aged 18 to 30 who had mild COVID-19 (a few samples of this study predate the infection). Cell type and time point are not known. The CDR3 DNA follows: TGTGCCAGCAGTTACTCCTGGGACGCTAACTATGGCTACACCTTC. Residues: CASSYSWDANYGYTF.